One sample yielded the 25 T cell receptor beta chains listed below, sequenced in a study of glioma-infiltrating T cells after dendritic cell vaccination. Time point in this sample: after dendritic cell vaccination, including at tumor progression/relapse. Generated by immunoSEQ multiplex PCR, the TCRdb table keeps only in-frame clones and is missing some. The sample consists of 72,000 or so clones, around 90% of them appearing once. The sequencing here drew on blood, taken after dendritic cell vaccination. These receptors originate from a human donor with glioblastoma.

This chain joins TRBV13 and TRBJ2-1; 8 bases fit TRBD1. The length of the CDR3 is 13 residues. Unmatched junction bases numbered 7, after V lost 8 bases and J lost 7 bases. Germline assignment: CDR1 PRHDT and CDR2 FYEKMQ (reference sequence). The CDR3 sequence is CASADRGWNEQFF. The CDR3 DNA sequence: TGTGCCAGCGCAGACAGGGGATGGAATGAGCAGTTCTTC.

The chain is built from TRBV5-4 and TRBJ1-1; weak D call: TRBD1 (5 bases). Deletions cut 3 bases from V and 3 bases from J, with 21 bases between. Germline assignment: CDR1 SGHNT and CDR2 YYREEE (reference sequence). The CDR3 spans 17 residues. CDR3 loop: CASSYARGRGPDTEAFF. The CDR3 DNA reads TGTGCCAGCAGCTACGCCCGAGGAAGGGGTCCCGACACTGAAGCTTTCTTT. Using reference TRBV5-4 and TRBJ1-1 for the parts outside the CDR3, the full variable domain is ETGVTQSPTHLIKTRGQQVTLRCSSQSGHNTVSWYQQALGQGPQFIFQYYREEENGRGNFPPRFSGLQFPNYSSELNVNALELDDSALYLCASSYARGRGPDTEAFFGQGTRLTVV.

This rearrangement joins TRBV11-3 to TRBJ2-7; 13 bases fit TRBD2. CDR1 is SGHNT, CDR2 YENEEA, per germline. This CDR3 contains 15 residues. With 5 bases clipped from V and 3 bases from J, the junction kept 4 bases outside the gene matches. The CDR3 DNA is TGTGCCAGCAGCCCGGGACTAGCGGGACACTACGAGCAGTACTTC. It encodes CASSPGLAGHYEQYF.

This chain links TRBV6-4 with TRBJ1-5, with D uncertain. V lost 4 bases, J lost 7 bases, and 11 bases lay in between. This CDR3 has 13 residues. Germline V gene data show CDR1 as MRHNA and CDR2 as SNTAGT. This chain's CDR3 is CASSVREGQPQHF. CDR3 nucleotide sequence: TGTGCCAGCAGTGTACGGGAAGGGCAGCCCCAGCATTTT.

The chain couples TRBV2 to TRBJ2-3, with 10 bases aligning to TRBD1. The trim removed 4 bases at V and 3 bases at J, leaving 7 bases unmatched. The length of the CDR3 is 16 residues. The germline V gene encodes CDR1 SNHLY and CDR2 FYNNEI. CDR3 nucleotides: TGTGCCAGCAGTGTTTCGGGACAGGGGTATACAGATACGCAGTATTTT. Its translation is CASSVSGQGYTDTQYF.

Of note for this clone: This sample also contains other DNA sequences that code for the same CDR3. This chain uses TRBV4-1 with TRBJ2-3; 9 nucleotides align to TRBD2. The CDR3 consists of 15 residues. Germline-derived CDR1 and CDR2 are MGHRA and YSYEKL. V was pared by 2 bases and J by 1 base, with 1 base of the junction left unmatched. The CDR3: CASSQLAGGTDTQYF. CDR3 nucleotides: TGCGCCAGCAGCCAATTAGCGGGGGGCACAGATACGCAGTATTTT.

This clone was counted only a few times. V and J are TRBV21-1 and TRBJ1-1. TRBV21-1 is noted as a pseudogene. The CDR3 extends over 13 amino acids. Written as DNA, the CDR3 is TGTGCCAGCCGAAAAGGTTATAGCGAAAAAGCTTTCTTT. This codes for CASRKGYSEKAFF.

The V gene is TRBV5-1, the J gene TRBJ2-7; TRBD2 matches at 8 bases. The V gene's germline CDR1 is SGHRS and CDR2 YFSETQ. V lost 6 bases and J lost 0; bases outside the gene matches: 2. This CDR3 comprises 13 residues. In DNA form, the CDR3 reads TGCGCCAGCAAAAGCGGGAGCTCCTACGAGCAGTACTTC. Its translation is CASKSGSSYEQYF.

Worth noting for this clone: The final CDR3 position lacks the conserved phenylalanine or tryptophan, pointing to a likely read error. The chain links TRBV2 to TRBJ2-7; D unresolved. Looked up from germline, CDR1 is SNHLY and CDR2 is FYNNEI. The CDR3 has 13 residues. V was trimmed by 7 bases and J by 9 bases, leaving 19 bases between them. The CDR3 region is CASIPPPTLGQYL. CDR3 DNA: TGTGCCAGCATTCCCCCGCCCACCTTGGGGCAGTACTTA.

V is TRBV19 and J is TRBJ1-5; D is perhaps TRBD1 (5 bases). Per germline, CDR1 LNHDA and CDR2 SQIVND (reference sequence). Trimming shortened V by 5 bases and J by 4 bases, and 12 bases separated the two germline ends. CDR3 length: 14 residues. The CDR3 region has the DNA TGTGCCAGTAGTTGGAGTCAGGGTAATCAGCCCCAGCATTTT. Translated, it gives CASSWSQGNQPQHF.

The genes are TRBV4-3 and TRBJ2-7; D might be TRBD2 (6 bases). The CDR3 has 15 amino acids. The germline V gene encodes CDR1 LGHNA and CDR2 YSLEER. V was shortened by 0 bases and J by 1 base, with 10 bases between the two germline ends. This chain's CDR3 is CASSQDEAGSYEQYF. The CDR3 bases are TGCGCCAGCAGCCAAGATGAGGCGGGATCCTACGAGCAGTACTTC.

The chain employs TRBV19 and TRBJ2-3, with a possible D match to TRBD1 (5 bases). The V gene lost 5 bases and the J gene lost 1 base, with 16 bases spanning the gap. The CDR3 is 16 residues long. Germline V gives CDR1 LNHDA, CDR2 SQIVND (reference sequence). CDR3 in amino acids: CASSPQTVRGTDTQYF. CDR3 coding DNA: TGTGCCAGTAGTCCCCAGACAGTTAGAGGCACAGATACGCAGTATTTT. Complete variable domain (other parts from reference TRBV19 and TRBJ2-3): DGGITQSPKYLFRKEGQNVTLSCEQNLNHDAMYWYRQDPGQGLRLIYYSQIVNDFQKGDIAEGYSVSREKKESFPLTVTSAQKNPTAFYLCASSPQTVRGTDTQYFGPGTRLTVL.

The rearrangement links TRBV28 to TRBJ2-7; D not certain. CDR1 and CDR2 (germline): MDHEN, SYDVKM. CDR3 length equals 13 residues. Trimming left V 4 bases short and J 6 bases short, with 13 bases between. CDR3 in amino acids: CASSSLPTPEQYF. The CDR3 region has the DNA TGTGCCAGCAGTTCCCTCCCAACTCCCGAGCAGTACTTC.

CDR3: CAWGGRSYTF. The CDR3 nucleotides are TGTGCCTGGGGGGGCAGAAGCTACACCTTC. This chain links TRBV30 with TRBJ1-2, with D perhaps TRBD1 (6 bases). V lost 5 bases and J lost 9, with 10 bases in between. The germline CDR1 and CDR2 sequences are GTSNPN and SVGIG (reference sequence). CDR3 length equals 10 residues. Looking up the rest from reference TRBV30 and TRBJ1-2 gives the full variable domain: SQTIHQWPATLVQPVGSPLSLECTVEGTSNPNLYWYRQAAGRGLQLLFYSVGIGQISSEVPQNLSASRPQDRQFILSSKKLLLSDSGFYLCAWGGRSYTFGSGTRLTVV.

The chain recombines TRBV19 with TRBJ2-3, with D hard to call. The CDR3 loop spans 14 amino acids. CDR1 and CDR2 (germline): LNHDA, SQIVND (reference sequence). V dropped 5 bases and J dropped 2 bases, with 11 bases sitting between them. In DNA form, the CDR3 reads TGTGCCAGTAGTTTTGGAGCAGACACAGATACGCAGTATTTT. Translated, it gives CASSFGADTDTQYF.

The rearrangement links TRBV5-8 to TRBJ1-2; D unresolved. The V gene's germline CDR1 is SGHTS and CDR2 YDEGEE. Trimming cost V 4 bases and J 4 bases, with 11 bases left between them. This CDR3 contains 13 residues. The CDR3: CASSKDMVYGYTF. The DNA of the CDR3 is TGTGCCAGCAGCAAAGACATGGTCTATGGCTACACCTTC. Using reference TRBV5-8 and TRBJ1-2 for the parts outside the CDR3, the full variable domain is EAGVTQSPTHLIKTRGQQATLRCSPISGHTSVYWYQQALGLGLQFLLWYDEGEERNRGNFPPRFSGRQFPNYSSELNVNALELEDSALYLCASSKDMVYGYTFGSGTRLTVV.

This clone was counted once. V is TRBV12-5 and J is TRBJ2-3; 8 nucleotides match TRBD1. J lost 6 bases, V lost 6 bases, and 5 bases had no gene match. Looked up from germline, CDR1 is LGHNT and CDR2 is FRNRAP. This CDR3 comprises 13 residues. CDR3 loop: CASGPQGADTQYF. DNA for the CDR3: TGTGCTAGTGGACCCCAGGGGGCGGATACGCAGTATTTT. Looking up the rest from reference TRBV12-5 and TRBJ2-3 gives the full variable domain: DARVTQTPRHKVTEMGQEVTMRCQPILGHNTVFWYRQTMMQGLELLAYFRNRAPLDDSGMPKDRFSAEMPDATLATLKIQPSEPRDSAVYFCASGPQGADTQYFGPGTRLTVL.

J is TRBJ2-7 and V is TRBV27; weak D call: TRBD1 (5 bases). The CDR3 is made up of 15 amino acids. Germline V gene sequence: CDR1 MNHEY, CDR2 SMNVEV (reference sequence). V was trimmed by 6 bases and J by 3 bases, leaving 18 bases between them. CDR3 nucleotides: TGTGCCAGCAGGCCCTGGGTAGGGGTGGGCTACGAGCAGTACTTC. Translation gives CASRPWVGVGYEQYF.

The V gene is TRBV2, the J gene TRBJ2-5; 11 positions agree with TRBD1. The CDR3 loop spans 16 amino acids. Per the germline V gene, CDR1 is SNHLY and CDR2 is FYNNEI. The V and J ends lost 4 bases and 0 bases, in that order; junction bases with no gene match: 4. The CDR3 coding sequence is TGTGCCAGCAGTGGCCGGGACAGGGGGTACCAAGAGACCCAGTACTTC. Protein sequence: CASSGRDRGYQETQYF.

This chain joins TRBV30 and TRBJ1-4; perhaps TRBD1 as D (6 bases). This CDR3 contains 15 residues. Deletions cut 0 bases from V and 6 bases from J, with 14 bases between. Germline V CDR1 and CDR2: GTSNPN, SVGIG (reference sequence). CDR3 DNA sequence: TGTGCCTGGAGTGTAGGGGGGGGCCTATATGAAAAACTGTTTTTT. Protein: CAWSVGGGLYEKLFF.

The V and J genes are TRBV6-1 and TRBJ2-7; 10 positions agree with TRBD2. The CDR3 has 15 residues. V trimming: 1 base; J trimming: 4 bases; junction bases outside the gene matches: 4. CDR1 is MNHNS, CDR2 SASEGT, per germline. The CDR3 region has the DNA TGTGCCAGCAGTGAAGGACTAGCGGGTACATACGAGCAGTACTTC. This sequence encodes CASSEGLAGTYEQYF.

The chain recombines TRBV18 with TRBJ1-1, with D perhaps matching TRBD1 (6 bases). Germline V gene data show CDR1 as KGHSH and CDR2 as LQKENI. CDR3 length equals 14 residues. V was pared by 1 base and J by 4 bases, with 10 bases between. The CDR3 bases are TGTGCCAGCTCACCACAAGCAGGGGTCACTGAAGCTTTCTTT. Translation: CASSPQAGVTEAFF.

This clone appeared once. The CDR3 bases are TGCGCCAGCAGCTTAAAGGGAGTTAATGAGCAGTTCTTC. It codes for CASSLKGVNEQFF. This chain connects TRBV5-1 to TRBJ2-1, with D possibly TRBD2 on 5 matching bases. The CDR3 spans 13 residues. The germline V gene has CDR1 SGHRS and CDR2 YFSETQ. V lost 2 bases and J 7 bases, leaving 10 bases between the germline ends.

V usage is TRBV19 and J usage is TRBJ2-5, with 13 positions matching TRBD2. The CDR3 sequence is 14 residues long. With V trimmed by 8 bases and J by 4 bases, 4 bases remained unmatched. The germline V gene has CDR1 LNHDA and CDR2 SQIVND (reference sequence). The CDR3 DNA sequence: TGTGCCAGTCCCGGACTAGCGGGAGCAGAGACCCAGTACTTC. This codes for CASPGLAGAETQYF. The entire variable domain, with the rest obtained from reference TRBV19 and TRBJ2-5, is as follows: DGGITQSPKYLFRKEGQNVTLSCEQNLNHDAMYWYRQDPGQGLRLIYYSQIVNDFQKGDIAEGYSVSREKKESFPLTVTSAQKNPTAFYLCASPGLAGAETQYFGPGTRLLVL.

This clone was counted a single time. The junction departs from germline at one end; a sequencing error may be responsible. The CDR3 sequence is CSAEWQGGETQYF. The CDR3 coding sequence is TGCAGCGCTGAATGGCAGGGGGGAGAGACCCAGTACTTC. V usage is TRBV29-1 and J usage is TRBJ2-5, with D maybe TRBD1 (7 bases). This CDR3 region has 13 residues. Per germline, CDR1 SQVTM and CDR2 ANQGSEA.